A selection of T cell receptor beta chains follows, all from one sample in a study of T cell responses to AZD1222 COVID-19 vaccine. Measured with immunoSEQ multiplex PCR; TCRdb has only the in-frame clones, and not every one. The repertoire holds tens of thousands of clones, around 90% seen once, with roughly 3% in the top ten. The sequencing here drew on peripheral blood, taken 28 days after the second AZD1222 dose. Receptors originate from an adult who received the AZD1222 COVID-19 vaccine. The CDR3 runs from the conserved cysteine through the conserved F or W. The D gene is left open where the match is weak. Clone size is stated in some rows and not others, as once, few, many or a class when expanded.

CDR3aa	CDR3nt	abundance	j_gene	v_gene	d_gene
CASSLEGTSSLTNTGELFF	TGTGCCAGCAGCTTAGAGGGGACTAGCAGCCTTACGAACACCGGGGAGCTGTTTTTT	-	TRBJ2-2	TRBV7-6	TRBD2
CASVLEGSPYGYTF	TGTGCCAGCGTTTTGGAGGGGTCCCCATATGGCTACACCTTC	-	TRBJ1-2	TRBV6-5	-
CASSLAGQIYGYTF	TGTGCCAGCAGTTTGGCAGGACAGATCTATGGCTACACCTTC	once	TRBJ1-2	TRBV28	-
CASSAATLGPSSSGNTIYF	TGCGCCAGCAGTGCGGCTACCTTGGGACCTTCGAGCTCTGGAAACACCATATATTTT	-	TRBJ1-3	TRBV5-1	-
CASSYSRWARSVQYF	TGTGCCAGCAGTTACTCGAGATGGGCCCGTTCGGTGCAGTACTTC	-	TRBJ2-7	TRBV6-5	-
CASMSPLQARRDYGYTF	TGTGCCAGCATGTCCCCTCTACAGGCTAGGCGCGACTATGGCTACACCTTC	-	TRBJ1-2	TRBV5-8	-
CASSIKGVSNSPLHF	TGTGCCAGTAGTATAAAAGGGGTGAGCAATTCACCCCTCCACTTT	-	TRBJ1-6	TRBV19	-
CASIPGASFYGYTF	TGTGCCAGTATCCCCGGAGCCTCTTTCTATGGCTACACCTTC	-	TRBJ1-2	TRBV19	-
CASSRGQDGTEAFF	TGCGCCAGCTCCCGGGGACAGGATGGCACTGAAGCTTTCTTT	-	TRBJ1-1	TRBV4-3	TRBD1
CASSLDRTGGAQPQHF	TGTGCCAGCAGCCTGGATAGAACAGGGGGCGCACAGCCCCAGCATTTT	-	TRBJ1-5	TRBV7-9	TRBD1
CASSPGTVYEQYF	TGTGCCAGTAGTCCGGGGACAGTTTACGAGCAGTACTTC	-	TRBJ2-7	TRBV19	TRBD1
CASSLAGLAVYNEQFF	TGTGCCAGCAGCTTAGCGGGACTAGCGGTTTACAATGAGCAGTTCTTC	-	TRBJ2-1	TRBV7-8	TRBD2
CASSVLLDSPLHF	TGTGCCAGCAGCGTGCTGTTGGATTCACCCCTCCACTTT	-	TRBJ1-6	TRBV9	-
CASSSGQFSNQPQHF	TGTGCCAGCAGTTCGGGACAGTTTAGCAATCAGCCCCAGCATTTT	-	TRBJ1-5	TRBV6-5	TRBD1
CASRWTTGNTIYF	TGTGCCAGCAGGTGGACGACTGGAAACACCATATATTTT	few	TRBJ1-3	TRBV12-3/TRBV12-4	-
CAISSDRGDEKLFF	TGTGCCATCAGTTCGGACAGGGGGGATGAAAAACTGTTTTTT	-	TRBJ1-4	TRBV10-3	TRBD1
CASSVEGAGGTDTQYF	TGTGCCAGCAGCGTAGAGGGCGCGGGGGGTACAGATACGCAGTATTTT	once	TRBJ2-3	TRBV9	TRBD2
CASSLMGQPQHF	TGTGCCAGCAGCTTGATGGGTCAGCCCCAGCATTTT	-	TRBJ1-5	TRBV5-8	-
CASSLGGQSYEQYF	TGTGCCAGCAGCTTGGGCGGACAGTCCTACGAGCAGTACTTC	-	TRBJ2-7	TRBV5-6	-
CASSQDYSGTGAGRTNEKLFF	TGCGCCAGCAGCCAAGATTATTCCGGGACAGGGGCAGGGCGGACTAATGAAAAACTGTTTTTT	-	TRBJ1-4	TRBV4-3	TRBD1
CASSPDSGETQYF	TGTGCCAGCTCACCGGACAGCGGGGAGACCCAGTACTTC	-	TRBJ2-5	TRBV18	-
CAGSGTGVGYTF	TGTGCCGGCTCCGGGACAGGGGTAGGCTACACCTTC	once	TRBJ1-2	TRBV30	TRBD1
CASRGTGALGTIYF	TGTGCCAGCAGGGGGACAGGGGCGTTGGGCACCATATATTTT	-	TRBJ1-3	TRBV28	TRBD1
CASTDRNTGELFF	TGTGCCAGTACGGACAGGAACACCGGGGAGCTGTTTTTT	-	TRBJ2-2	TRBV7-9	-
CASSQLPGRNEKLFF	TGCGCCAGCAGCCAACTCCCGGGACGGAATGAAAAACTGTTTTTT	-	TRBJ1-4	TRBV4-1	-
CASSLAQGGDTEAFF	TGTGCCAGCAGCTTAGCCCAGGGTGGGGACACTGAAGCTTTCTTT	-	TRBJ1-1	TRBV7-9	-
CASSFGVSYEQYF	TGTGCCAGCAGTTTCGGGGTATCCTACGAGCAGTACTTC	-	TRBJ2-7	TRBV27	-
CASSLDGGYGYTF	TGCGCCAGCAGCTTGGACGGGGGCTATGGCTACACCTTC	-	TRBJ1-2	TRBV5-1	-
CASSQDAGKDDNSPLHF	TGTGCCAGCAGCCAAGATGCGGGGAAGGATGATAATTCACCCCTCCACTTT	-	TRBJ1-6	TRBV4-2	-
CASSNRVGEQFF	TGCGCCAGCAGCAACAGGGTCGGTGAGCAGTTCTTC	-	TRBJ2-1	TRBV4-1	-
CASSRLGGNTEAFF	TGCGCCAGCAGCCGTCTGGGGGGGAACACTGAAGCTTTCTTT	-	TRBJ1-1	TRBV5-1	-
CASSRSGGPTEAFF	TGTGCCAGCAGCCGAAGTGGAGGACCCACTGAAGCTTTCTTT	-	TRBJ1-1	TRBV6-2/TRBV6-3	-
CASSPGRYTGELFF	TGTGCCAGCTCACCGGGCCGGTACACCGGGGAGCTGTTTTTT	-	TRBJ2-2	TRBV18	-
CASSYSTGGAGNTIYF	TGTGCCAGCAGTTACTCGACAGGGGGCGCGGGAAACACCATATATTTT	-	TRBJ1-3	TRBV6-5	TRBD1
CASSLRGLYNEQFF	TGTGCCAGCAGCTTAAGGGGTCTCTACAATGAGCAGTTCTTC	-	TRBJ2-1	TRBV11-3	-
CASSLAGQVNTEAFF	TGTGCCAGCAGCTTAGCGGGACAGGTGAACACTGAAGCTTTCTTT	-	TRBJ1-1	TRBV11-2	TRBD1
CASSQEPSGGGTGELFF	TGCGCCAGCAGCCAAGAACCTAGCGGGGGTGGCACCGGGGAGCTGTTTTTT	once	TRBJ2-2	TRBV4-3	TRBD2
CASSLRSGDSYNEQFF	TGTGCCAGCAGCCTCCGATCCGGGGACTCCTACAATGAGCAGTTCTTC	-	TRBJ2-1	TRBV7-2	-
CASSQEPGAYGYTF	TGCGCCAGCAGCCAAGAACCCGGGGCCTATGGCTACACCTTC	-	TRBJ1-2	TRBV4-1	-
CASSGTGGDSPLHF	TGTGCCAGTAGTGGGACAGGGGGCGACTCACCCCTCCACTTT	-	TRBJ1-6	TRBV19	TRBD1
CASSGTGGVETQYF	TGTGCCAGCAGTGGGACAGGGGGCGTTGAGACCCAGTACTTC	-	TRBJ2-5	TRBV2	TRBD1
CASSEAHGDYGYTF	TGTGCCAGCAGTGAAGCGCACGGGGACTATGGCTACACCTTC	-	TRBJ1-2	TRBV6-1	-
CASSKITGGSQPQHF	TGTGCCAGTAGTAAAATCACAGGGGGCTCTCAGCCCCAGCATTTT	-	TRBJ1-5	TRBV19	TRBD1
CASSQDLGAVDTQYF	TGTGCCAGCTCACAAGATCTGGGGGCCGTAGATACGCAGTATTTT	-	TRBJ2-3	TRBV18	-
CASSPGRANYGYTF	TGTGCCAGCTCACCGGGACGGGCTAACTATGGCTACACCTTC	-	TRBJ1-2	TRBV18	-
CASRPGQGGGLYYGYTF	TGTGCCAGCAGACCGGGACAGGGAGGAGGCCTTTACTATGGCTACACCTTC	-	TRBJ1-2	TRBV27	TRBD1
CASRPRGQNTEAFF	TGTGCCAGCAGGCCGCGGGGACAGAACACTGAAGCTTTCTTT	-	TRBJ1-1	TRBV7-9	-
CASRSRVGAEAFF	TGTGCCAGCAGATCCCGTGTTGGGGCTGAAGCTTTCTTT	-	TRBJ1-1	TRBV6-6	-
CASSIGTGDYGYTF	TGTGCCAGTAGTATCGGGACAGGGGACTATGGCTACACCTTC	-	TRBJ1-2	TRBV19	TRBD1
CASSFGGAVTGELFF	TGTGCCAGCAGCTTTGGGGGCGCGGTCACCGGGGAGCTGTTTTTT	once	TRBJ2-2	TRBV7-9	-
CASSQTSGQETQYF	TGTGCCAGCAGCCAGACTAGCGGCCAAGAGACCCAGTACTTC	once	TRBJ2-5	TRBV3-1/TRBV3-2	TRBD2
CASSLGQGEKYTF	TGTGCCAGCAGCTTAGGGCAGGGGGAGAAGTACACCTTC	-	TRBJ1-2	TRBV7-2	TRBD1
CASSSPGGHTNEKLFF	TGTGCCAGCAGTTCCCCAGGGGGCCACACTAATGAAAAACTGTTTTTT	-	TRBJ1-4	TRBV28	TRBD1
CATLGGTGTYEQYF	TGTGCCACCCTAGGGGGGACAGGGACCTACGAGCAGTACTTC	-	TRBJ2-7	TRBV10-3	TRBD1
CASSQGNPGQDPWETQYF	TGTGCCAGCAGCCAAGGAAATCCGGGACAGGACCCTTGGGAGACCCAGTACTTC	-	TRBJ2-5	TRBV4-2	TRBD1
CASSIRTSGGSLYNEQFF	TGTGCCAGTAGTATCCGGACTAGCGGGGGGTCACTGTACAATGAGCAGTTCTTC	-	TRBJ2-1	TRBV19	TRBD2
CASSPPGQGAGAFF	TGTGCCAGCAGTCCGCCCGGACAGGGGGCTGGAGCTTTCTTT	-	TRBJ1-1	TRBV25-1	TRBD1
CASNGGRALNQPQHF	TGTGCCAGCAACGGCGGACGCGCGCTAAATCAGCCCCAGCATTTT	-	TRBJ1-5	TRBV2	-